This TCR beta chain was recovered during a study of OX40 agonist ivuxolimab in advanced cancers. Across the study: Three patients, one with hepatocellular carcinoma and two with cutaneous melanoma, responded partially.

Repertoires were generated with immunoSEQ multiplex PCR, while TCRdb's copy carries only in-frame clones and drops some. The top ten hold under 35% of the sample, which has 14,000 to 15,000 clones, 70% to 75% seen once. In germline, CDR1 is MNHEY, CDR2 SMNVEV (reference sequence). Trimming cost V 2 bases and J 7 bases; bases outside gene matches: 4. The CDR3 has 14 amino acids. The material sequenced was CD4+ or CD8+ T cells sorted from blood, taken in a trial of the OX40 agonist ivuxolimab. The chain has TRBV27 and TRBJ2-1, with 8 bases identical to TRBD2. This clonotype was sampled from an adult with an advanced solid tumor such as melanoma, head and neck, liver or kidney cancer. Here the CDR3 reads CASSLPGGPNEQFF. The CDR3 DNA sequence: TGTGCCAGCAGTTTACCGGGAGGGCCGAATGAGCAGTTCTTC.